These 22 T cell receptor beta chains were all obtained from the same sample, sequenced in a study of cytomegalovirus exposure and HLA in healthy donors. The PCR had 60 Vbeta and 13 Jbeta primers. Assay used: immunoSEQ multiplex PCR; TCRdb lists only in-frame clones, some missing. This repertoire shows some 130,000 clones, approximately 62% found once; its top ten account for approximately 1.6%. Sequenced sample: PBMCs. Receptors originate from a human donor in good health.

This clone was counted a few times. The chain joins TRBV15 to TRBJ1-2, with D possibly being TRBD1 (5 bases). CDR1 and CDR2 from the germline V gene are LNHNV and YYDKDF (reference sequence). The CDR3 is made up of 15 amino acids. V lost 0 bases and J lost 2, with 10 bases in between. CDR3 in amino acids: CATSRDTDKNYGYTF. For the CDR3, the DNA is TGTGCCACCAGCAGAGACACGGACAAGAACTATGGCTACACCTTC.

CDR3 protein: CASSNSGLPEQFF. The CDR3 region has the DNA TGTGCCAGCAGCAACAGTGGGCTCCCGGAGCAGTTCTTC. The V and J genes are TRBV11-3 and TRBJ2-1; the D is unclear. This CDR3 comprises 13 residues. Trimming pared 5 bases from V and 10 bases from J, leaving 15 bases between. CDR1 SGHNT and CDR2 YENEEA come from the germline V gene.

The CDR3 here is CASSSTYYEQYF. In DNA, the CDR3 is TGTGCCAGCAGTTCCACCTACTACGAGCAGTACTTC. V and J are TRBV27 and TRBJ2-7; unclear D gene. Trimming shortened V by 4 bases and J by 3 bases, and 7 bases separated the two germline ends. CDR3 length: 12 residues. Germline V gene data show CDR1 as MNHEY and CDR2 as SMNVEV (reference sequence).

J is TRBJ2-7 and V is TRBV4-3; unclear D gene. Germline values: CDR1 LGHNA, CDR2 YSLEER. The CDR3 covers 14 residues. Trimming left V 1 base short and J 8 bases short, with 15 bases between. In DNA, the CDR3 is TGCGCCAGCAGCCAAGCGGTTACCTACGAGCAGCAGTACTTC. It translates to CASSQAVTYEQQYF.

This clone was found a few times. The J gene is TRBJ2-5, the V gene TRBV7-9, with TRBD1 matching 7 bases. This CDR3 has 14 amino acids. CDR1 is SEHNR and CDR2 is FQNEAQ in the germline V gene (reference sequence). V was pared by 5 bases and J by 1 base, with 4 bases of the junction left unmatched. Here the CDR3 reads CASSEGQIQETQYF. The CDR3 DNA reads TGTGCCAGCAGCGAGGGACAGATCCAAGAGACCCAGTACTTC.

The rearrangement joins TRBV18 to TRBJ2-5; tentative D call: TRBD1 (6 bases). CDR1 KGHSH and CDR2 LQKENI come from the germline V gene. V lost 1 base, J lost 1 base, and 10 bases lay in between. This CDR3 comprises 15 residues. CDR3 in amino acids: CASSPQQGPQETQYF. DNA for the CDR3: TGTGCCAGCTCACCACAACAGGGACCCCAAGAGACCCAGTACTTC.

The chain recombines TRBV2 with TRBJ2-7, with 14 bases lining up with TRBD2. Germline assignment: CDR1 SNHLY and CDR2 FYNNEI. With 7 bases clipped from V and 5 bases from J, the junction kept 4 bases outside the gene matches. This CDR3 contains 14 residues. The CDR3 region has the DNA TGTGCCAGCAAACCGGGACTAGCGGGAGACGAGCAGTACTTC. This encodes CASKPGLAGDEQYF.

This clone was seen only a few times. The V call is TRBV2, the J call TRBJ2-3, with a tentative D call TRBD2 (5 bases). The germline gives CDR1 SNHLY, CDR2 FYNNEI. The CDR3 is 13 residues long. With 7 bases removed from V and 2 bases from J, the gap between germline ends came to 10 bases. As DNA, the CDR3 is TGTGCCAGCAAAGCGGAGGCCACAGATACGCAGTATTTT. Its protein product is CASKAEATDTQYF.

The chain uses TRBV27 and TRBJ1-6; D might be TRBD1 (5 bases). Deletions cut 7 bases from V and 9 bases from J, with 34 bases between. Germline CDR1 reads MNHEY; CDR2 reads SMNVEV (reference sequence). CDR3 length equals 20 residues. CDR3 sequence (DNA): TGTGCCAGCATCATAGGGGTAGAGCTCGCTATCTGGCGTTTAGGTTCACCCCTCCACTTT. It encodes CASIIGVELAIWRLGSPLHF.

This clone was seen only a few times. This CDR3 reads CASSPREGSNQPQHF. In DNA, the CDR3 is TGTGCCAGCAGCCCCAGGGAAGGGAGCAATCAGCCCCAGCATTTT. The V call is TRBV2, the J call TRBJ1-5, with a weak D call TRBD1 (5 bases). V was cut by 6 bases and J by 1 base, with 13 bases left in between. Per germline, CDR1 SNHLY and CDR2 FYNNEI. CDR3 length: 15 residues.

This chain uses TRBV10-3 with TRBJ2-1; weak D call: TRBD2 (6 bases). The V end was cut by 8 bases, the J end by 9 bases, with 17 bases between. Looked up from germline, CDR1 is ENHRY and CDR2 is SYGVKD. The CDR3 covers 13 residues. The CDR3 protein is CAIGTGGVSEQFF. Written as DNA, the CDR3 is TGTGCCATCGGGACTGGCGGGGTGAGTGAGCAGTTCTTC.

The chain uses TRBV18 and TRBJ2-3; D is possibly TRBD1 (6 bases). The CDR3 totals 15 residues. Trimming left V 8 bases short and J 1 base short, with 16 bases between. Germline CDR1 is KGHSH and CDR2 is LQKENI. The CDR3 sequence: CASTVQGRGTDTQYF. CDR3 coding DNA: TGTGCCAGCACCGTACAGGGACGGGGCACAGATACGCAGTATTTT.

The chain recombines TRBV5-1 with TRBJ2-7; 10 bases agree with TRBD1. Unmatched junction bases numbered 9, after V lost 0 bases and J lost 0 bases. The V gene's germline CDR1 is SGHRS and CDR2 YFSETQ. The CDR3 length is 18 residues. The CDR3 is CASSLETGGAGSSYEQYF. The DNA of the CDR3 is TGCGCCAGCAGCTTGGAGACAGGGGGCGCGGGAAGCTCCTACGAGCAGTACTTC.

V gene TRBV19 combines with J gene TRBJ1-1; 7 bases align to TRBD1. Germline lookup yields CDR1 LNHDA and CDR2 SQIVND (reference sequence). The CDR3 runs 16 residues. Germline trimming cut 1 base from V and 5 bases from J; bases unmatched to any gene: 10. The CDR3 region has the DNA TGTGCCAGTAGTATAGGCTTACAGGGGATTCGGACTGAAGCTTTCTTT. It is translated as CASSIGLQGIRTEAFF.

The chain joins TRBV6-4 to TRBJ1-2; D perhaps matches TRBD1 (6 bases). Looked up from germline, CDR1 is MRHNA and CDR2 is SNTAGT. The germline V and J ends were trimmed by 5 bases and 0 bases, with 7 bases remaining between them. This CDR3 has 13 amino acids. The CDR3 DNA reads TGTGCCAGCAGTCGGACAGCTAACTATGGCTACACCTTC. Translated, it gives CASSRTANYGYTF.

This chain joins TRBV7-7 and TRBJ2-2; the match to TRBD1 covers 9 bases. CDR1 SSHAT and CDR2 FNYEAQ come from the germline V gene (reference sequence). Trimming took 4 bases from V and 1 from J; bases not matched to a gene: 4. This CDR3 is built from 16 residues. The CDR3 DNA sequence: TGTGCCAGCAGCTCCCGACAGGGGGAGAACACCGGGGAGCTGTTTTTT. Protein sequence: CASSSRQGENTGELFF.

The genes are TRBV5-1 and TRBJ2-5; possible D gene TRBD1, 5 bases. V lost 0 bases and J lost 2, with 20 bases in between. The CDR3 contains 18 residues. Germline V CDR1 and CDR2: SGHRS, YFSETQ. Here the CDR3 reads CASSLGRVMGVGQETQYF. CDR3 bases: TGCGCCAGCAGCTTGGGCAGGGTTATGGGTGTTGGGCAAGAGACCCAGTACTTC.

Worth noting for this clone: The junction and the germline gene differ at one end; a read error may be behind it. This chain links TRBV2 with TRBJ2-5; D possibly corresponds to TRBD2 (6 bases). The CDR3 extends over 16 amino acids. Germline CDR1 SNHLY, CDR2 FYNNEI. This CDR3 is CASNEGPAGGQETQYF. The CDR3 DNA sequence: TGTGCCAGCAATGAAGGGCCAGCCGGGGGCCAAGAGACCCAGTACTTC. Drawing the rest from reference TRBV2 and TRBJ2-5, the complete variable domain is EPEVTQTPSHQVTQMGQEVILRCVPISNHLYFYWYRQILGQKVEFLVSFYNNEISEKSEIFDDQFSVERPDGSNFTLKIRSTKLEDSAMYFCASNEGPAGGQETQYFGPGTRLLVL.

The chain has TRBV18 and TRBJ2-3; D might be TRBD2 (6 bases). The CDR3 has 12 residues. CDR1 and CDR2 (germline): KGHSH, LQKENI. Trimming pared 8 bases from V and 4 bases from J, leaving 10 bases between. The CDR3 DNA reads as TGTGCCAGCCATACTAGCTCAGATACGCAGTATTTT. It codes for CASHTSSDTQYF.

The chain employs TRBV19 and TRBJ2-3, with 8 bases matching TRBD2. V gave up 9 bases and J gave up 4 bases; unmatched junction bases: 6. The CDR3 is made up of 13 amino acids. Germline V gene data show CDR1 as LNHDA and CDR2 as SQIVND (reference sequence). CDR3 protein: CASSSGFADTQYF. The CDR3 DNA reads as TGTGCCAGCTCTAGCGGGTTCGCAGATACGCAGTATTTT.

The chain recombines TRBV2 with TRBJ2-2, with TRBD2 as a possible D gene (5 bases). In germline, CDR1 is SNHLY, CDR2 FYNNEI. With 6 bases removed from V and 5 bases from J, the gap between germline ends came to 13 bases. This CDR3 is built from 14 residues. The CDR3 coding sequence is TGTGCCAGCAGCCGGGATCTTTGGACCGGGGAGCTGTTTTTT. It codes for CASSRDLWTGELFF.

In DNA, the CDR3 is TGTGCCAGCAGCCAATTACTAGAGGGCTCCTACGAGCAGTACTTC. Its translation is CASSQLLEGSYEQYF. The chain joins TRBV13 to TRBJ2-7; tentative D call: TRBD2 (5 bases). Germline V gene sequence: CDR1 PRHDT, CDR2 FYEKMQ (reference sequence). The length of the CDR3 is 15 residues. V lost 5 bases and J lost 0, with 14 bases in between.